Listed below are T cell receptor beta chains from one sample, sequenced in a study of T cell repertoires in cytomegalovirus infection. TCRdb itself ran the reads through MiXCR, one entry per CDR3 protein. The data contain some 280,000 distinct CDR3 sequences, roughly 13% of them singletons. The sample was PBMCs. These receptors came from a human donor in good health (CMV status not recorded). Some clones in this sample may be carry-over from other donors' samples. The CDR3 runs from the conserved cysteine through the conserved F or W. The D gene is left open where the match is weak. Expanded clones are given a class, and other clones once, few, many or no size at all.

clone size | J gene | D gene | V gene | CDR3 DNA | CDR3 protein
few | TRBJ2-7 | NA | TRBV6-4 | TGTGCCAGCAGTTATACATTAAATTCCGAGCAGTACTTC | CASSYTLNSEQYF
few | TRBJ2-1 | NA | TRBV7-3 | TGTGCCAGCAGTTCAGACCCACGAGCCTACAATGAGCAGTTCTTC | CASSSDPRAYNEQFF
few | TRBJ2-7 | TRBD1 | TRBV29-1 | TGCAGCGCCCTCAGGGGGTCCTACGAGCAGTACTTC | CSALRGSYEQYF
NA | TRBJ1-1 | NA | TRBV5-1 | TGCGCCAGCGGACCGCCCACAGTTGAAGCTTTCTTT | CASGPPTVEAFF
NA | TRBJ1-1 | TRBD1 | TRBV6-2/TRBV6-3 | TGTGCCAGCAGTGAACAGGGGATGGGCACTGAAGCTTTCTTT | CASSEQGMGTEAFF
many | TRBJ1-1 | NA | TRBV7-2 | TGTGCCAGCAGCAGAAGGGCAGGGGACACTGAAGCTTTCTTT | CASSRRAGDTEAFF
few | TRBJ2-5 | TRBD1 | TRBV18 | TGTGCCAGCTCACCACCGTGGGACAGGGTGTACCAAGAGACCCAGTACTTC | CASSPPWDRVYQETQYF
NA | TRBJ2-2 | TRBD1 | TRBV20-1 | TGCAGTGCTCTTGACAGGGTTCGGAACACCGGGGAGCTGTTTTTT | CSALDRVRNTGELFF
many | TRBJ2-7 | TRBD2 | TRBV7-2 | TGTGCCAGCAGCTTTAAGGGACTAGCGGGAGGCGCGTACGAGCAGTACTTC | CASSFKGLAGGAYEQYF
NA | TRBJ2-1 | NA | TRBV24-1 | TGTGCCACCGGGTCGTGGACGGACAATGAGCAGTTCTTC | CATGSWTDNEQFF
few | TRBJ2-5 | NA | TRBV4-3 | TGCGCCAGCAGCCGCCGCGGGGAAGAGACCCAGTACTTC | CASSRRGEETQYF
many | TRBJ2-4 | NA | TRBV7-6 | TGTGCCAGCAGCCCAACAGCCTTCCTAGCCAAAAACATTCAGTACTTC | CASSPTAFLAKNIQYF
NA | TRBJ1-6 | NA | TRBV18 | TGTGCCAGCTCACCGGCGGGGGGAGATTCACCCCTCCACTTT | CASSPAGGDSPLHF
few | TRBJ2-5 | TRBD1 | TRBV28 | TGTGCCAGCAACAGGGGGTCGAGGGGGCAAGAGACCCAGTACTTC | CASNRGSRGQETQYF
many | TRBJ2-3 | TRBD1 | TRBV28 | TGTGCCAGCAGTTCCCTTGACAGGGGCGATACGCAGTATTTT | CASSSLDRGDTQYF
many | TRBJ1-1 | NA | TRBV7-2 | TGTGCCAGCAGCTTCCAGGTGAACACTGAAGCTTTCTTT | CASSFQVNTEAFF
many | TRBJ1-2 | TRBD1 | TRBV7-8 | TGTGCCAGCAGCCCTCGACAGGGGGGCTATGGCTACACCTTC | CASSPRQGGYGYTF
NA | TRBJ2-2 | TRBD1 | TRBV4-2 | TGTGCCAGCAGCCAAGCGACAGGGGTTACCCTCGGGGAGCTGTTTTTT | CASSQATGVTLGELFF
NA | TRBJ1-2 | NA | TRBV27 | TGTGCCAGCAGTTTAACAATTAGGCAGGGATCTACTGGCTACACCTTC | CASSLTIRQGSTGYTF
NA | TRBJ2-3 | TRBD2 | TRBV7-9 | TGTGCCAGCAGCTTGGGACTAGCGGGACTATATACGCAGTATTTT | CASSLGLAGLYTQYF
NA | TRBJ1-1 | NA | TRBV11-2 | TGTGCCAGCAGCTTAGCTTTGTGGGCAGGGACTAACACTGAAGCTTTCTTT | CASSLALWAGTNTEAFF
many | TRBJ1-5 | NA | TRBV7-2 | TGTGCCAGCAGCTCGGACTCCGCTAGGAGCAATCAGCCCCAGCATTTT | CASSSDSARSNQPQHF
many | TRBJ2-2 | NA | TRBV28 | TGTGCCAGCAGTTTACGGTCCCTCAAGGACAAGCGCGGGGAGCTGTTTTTT | CASSLRSLKDKRGELFF
NA | TRBJ1-1 | NA | TRBV5-6 | TGTGCCAGCAGCTCCTTACATGACACTGAAGCTTTCTTT | CASSSLHDTEAFF
few | TRBJ2-7 | TRBD1 | TRBV28 | TGTGCCAGCAGCCCCCTCCTCGGACAGGGGAACTACGAGCAGTACTTC | CASSPLLGQGNYEQYF
NA | TRBJ2-1 | TRBD2 | TRBV19 | TGTGCCAGTAGTATACTAGCGGGAACAACTTACAATGAGCAGTTCTTC | CASSILAGTTYNEQFF
many | TRBJ2-5 | NA | TRBV7-2 | TGTGCCAGCAGCTTACGGTGGCAGGGGGAGACCCAGTACTTC | CASSLRWQGETQYF
few | TRBJ2-2 | TRBD2 | TRBV12-3/TRBV12-4 | TGTGCCGGGAGAGCGGGGAGGAACACCGGGGAGCTGTTTTTT | CAGRAGRNTGELFF
many | TRBJ2-7 | NA | TRBV7-9 | TGTGCCAGCAGCTTTGCCTCCTACGAGCAGTACTTC | CASSFASYEQYF
NA | TRBJ2-7 | TRBD1 | TRBV29-1 | TGCAGCGTGGTGGGGATAAGGGGGCGAGACGAGCAGTACTTC | CSVVGIRGRDEQYF
NA | TRBJ2-1 | NA | TRBV7-9 | TGTGCCAGCAGCACGGGAGTCTACAATGAGCAGTTCTTC | CASSTGVYNEQFF
few | TRBJ1-4 | NA | TRBV4-3 | TGCGCCAGCAGCCAAGCAAGGTCGACAGGAAAACTGTTTTTT | CASSQARSTGKLFF
NA | TRBJ2-7 | NA | TRBV5-5 | TGTGCCAGCAGCCTTAACAGGGTGGCCTACGAGCAGTACTTC | CASSLNRVAYEQYF
many | TRBJ1-4 | NA | TRBV4-1 | TGCGCCAGCAGCCAAGTATGGGACGGAGGAGATGAAAAACTGTTTTTT | CASSQVWDGGDEKLFF